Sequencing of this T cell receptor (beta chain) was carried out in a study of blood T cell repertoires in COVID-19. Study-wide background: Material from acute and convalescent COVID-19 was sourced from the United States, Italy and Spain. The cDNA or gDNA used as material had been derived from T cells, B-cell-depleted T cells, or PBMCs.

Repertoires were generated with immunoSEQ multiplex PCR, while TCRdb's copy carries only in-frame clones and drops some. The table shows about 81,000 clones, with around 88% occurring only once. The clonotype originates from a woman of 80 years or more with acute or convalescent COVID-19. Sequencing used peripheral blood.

The CDR3 DNA reads TGTGCCAGCAGTGAGGGGACCGGGACTCCTCCGCAGTATTTT. It specifies CASSEGTGTPPQYF. The chain joins TRBV6-1 to TRBJ2-3; possible D gene TRBD2, 6 bases. The CDR3 contains 14 residues. CDR1 and CDR2 (germline): MNHNS, SASEGT. Trimming cost V 3 bases and J 10 bases, with 17 bases left between them.